The next 31 T cell receptor beta chains were all read from a single sample in a study of metastatic and nonmetastatic thyroid tumors. Every patient was untreated before thyroid surgery. TCRdb redid the clone calls on the PCR reads using MiXCR. The sample gives around 45,000 clones, about 4.2% of which show up once; 9.8% is in the top ten. The source material was blood. The receptor source for this set is a female donor with papillary thyroid cancer or a benign thyroid nodule (not recorded which). Some clones in this sample may be carry-over from other donors' samples.

This clone has a count of ten or more. J is TRBJ1-5 and V is TRBV19; 7 nucleotides align to TRBD1. The CDR3 totals 19 residues. V lost 4 bases to trimming and J lost 4 bases; unmatched junction nucleotides: 19. Germline values: CDR1 LNHDA, CDR2 SQIVND (reference sequence). CDR3 amino acids: CASSSFGPLFRGENQPQHF. CDR3 coding DNA: TGTGCCAGTAGTAGCTTCGGGCCCTTGTTCAGGGGGGAGAATCAGCCCCAGCATTTT.

This clone was seen many times. The rearrangement uses TRBV7-9 and TRBJ1-1; a possible D gene is TRBD1 (5 bases). This CDR3 spans 13 amino acids. Germline CDR1 is SEHNR and CDR2 is FQNEAQ (reference sequence). Trimming left V 4 bases short and J 3 bases short, with 9 bases between. CDR3 region: CASSWGQDTEAFF. The CDR3 coding sequence is TGTGCCAGCAGCTGGGGCCAGGACACTGAAGCTTTCTTT.

This clone occurred many times. The chain links TRBV27 to TRBJ2-7, with D perhaps TRBD1 (6 bases). The CDR3 contains 14 residues. The V end lost 5 bases, the J end lost 5 bases, and 16 bases lay between the germline ends. The germline V gene encodes CDR1 MNHEY and CDR2 SMNVEV (reference sequence). The CDR3 bases are TGTGCCAGCAGTCCCTACACGGGGACAAACGAGCAGTACTTC. Translation gives CASSPYTGTNEQYF.

This clone was seen at least ten times. The junction departs from the called germline gene at one end, perhaps through a read error. The chain is built from TRBV25-1 and TRBJ2-7; 12 nucleotides match TRBD2. The CDR3 runs to 17 residues. Germline V gene data show CDR1 as MGHDK and CDR2 as SYGVNS. The CDR3 DNA reads TGTGCCAGCAGTGAACCGACGTCTAGCGGGAGGGCCAACGAGCAGCACTTC. Its protein is CASSEPTSSGRANEQHF.

This clone was recorded at least ten times. The rearrangement joins TRBV20-1 to TRBJ2-5, with D possibly matching TRBD2 (6 bases). The germline V and J ends were trimmed by 5 bases and 5 bases, with 21 bases remaining between them. This CDR3 has 15 residues. Germline CDR1 DFQATT, CDR2 SNEGSKA (reference sequence). CDR3 coding DNA: TGCAGTGCTGCCTGGTCTCGCGGGATTGGGGAGACCCAGTACTTC. Its protein is CSAAWSRGIGETQYF.

About this clone: This may arise from a read error, as a much more abundant clone is one base away. V gene TRBV20-1 combines with J gene TRBJ1-4; the match to TRBD1 covers 7 bases. V dropped 3 bases and J dropped 8; count of bases not matched to a gene: 6. The CDR3 has 13 residues. Germline V gives CDR1 DFQATT, CDR2 SNEGSKA (reference sequence). CDR3 coding DNA: TGCAGTGCTAGGGGACAGATCGGAGAAAAACTGTTTTTT. Encoded protein: CSARGQIGEKLFF.

This clone showed up just a few times. With a much larger clone just one base away, this may be a read error. CDR3 loop: CASSRMNVSSYEQYF. In nucleotides, the CDR3 is TGTGCCAGCAGCCGTATGAACGTTAGCTCCTACGAGCAGTACTTC. The rearrangement links TRBV3-1 to TRBJ2-7; unclear D gene. Germline lookup yields CDR1 LGHDT and CDR2 YNNKEL (reference sequence). The CDR3 is 15 amino acids. V was trimmed by 4 bases and J by 0 bases, leaving 13 bases between them.

This clone was found a few times. The V gene is TRBV4-2, the J gene TRBJ1-6; 7 nucleotides align to TRBD1. J lost 5 bases, V lost 4 bases, and 8 bases had no gene match. The CDR3 consists of 16 residues. The V gene's germline CDR1 is LGHNA and CDR2 YNFKEQ. CDR3 sequence reads: CASSRNHGTDNSPLHF. CDR3 bases: TGTGCCAGCAGCCGAAACCATGGGACAGATAATTCACCCCTCCACTTT.

This clone was seen ten or more times. V gene TRBV7-9 combines with J gene TRBJ1-2; D possibly corresponds to TRBD1 (6 bases). This CDR3 contains 15 residues. V lost 5 bases to trimming and J lost 4 bases, with 17 bases between them. The V gene's germline CDR1 is SEHNR and CDR2 FQNEAQ (reference sequence). The CDR3 DNA sequence: TGTGCCAGCAGCCCGGAGGACAGCTTCGGCTATGGCTACACCTTC. Protein product: CASSPEDSFGYGYTF.

This clone was seen a few times. This chain joins TRBV6-1 and TRBJ1-2; possible D gene TRBD1, 6 bases. In germline, CDR1 is MNHNS, CDR2 SASEGT. The CDR3 runs 12 residues. V dropped 9 bases and J dropped 3 bases, with 11 bases sitting between them. The CDR3 region has the DNA TGTGCCAGTTCAGAGGGGGACTATGGCTACACCTTC. Amino acids: CASSEGDYGYTF.

There are many counts of this clone. The V call is TRBV7-8, the J call TRBJ2-7; 11 bases fit TRBD1. This CDR3 comprises 15 residues. Trimming at V came to 5 bases and at J to 3 bases, leaving 6 bases not matched to a gene. In germline, CDR1 is SGHVS, CDR2 FQNEAQ. The DNA of the CDR3 is TGTGCCAGCAGCATCGGACAGGGGGCGCTCTACGAGCAGTACTTC. This gives the protein CASSIGQGALYEQYF.

This clone was observed many times. DNA for the CDR3: TGTGCCAGTATTCCCTCCGGGGCTGGAAACACCATATATTTT. Translation gives CASIPSGAGNTIYF. V is TRBV19 and J is TRBJ1-3; D gene ambiguous. Germline values: CDR1 LNHDA, CDR2 SQIVND (reference sequence). The CDR3 extends over 14 amino acids. V lost 7 bases and J lost 2, with 12 bases in between.

In DNA, the CDR3 is TGCAGTGCTAGTGGGAGATGGAGAGAGACCCAGTACTTC. Its translation is CSASGRWRETQYF. This sequence joins TRBV20-1 and TRBJ2-5, with a tentative D call TRBD2 (5 bases). This CDR3 contains 13 residues. The germline gives CDR1 DFQATT, CDR2 SNEGSKA (reference sequence). V was trimmed by 3 bases and J by 4 bases, leaving 12 bases between them.

This clone was counted ten times or more. The gene calls are TRBV2 and TRBJ2-6; perhaps TRBD1 as D (5 bases). The CDR3 totals 17 residues. Deletions cut 7 bases from V and 0 bases from J, with 16 bases between. Germline assignment: CDR1 SNHLY and CDR2 FYNNEI. The chain's CDR3 is CASIAGPISSGANVLTF. As DNA, the CDR3 is TGTGCCAGCATCGCAGGGCCGATTTCCTCTGGGGCCAACGTCCTGACTTTC.

This clone has ten or more counts. The rearrangement uses TRBV7-9 and TRBJ2-1, with D tentatively TRBD2 (5 bases). Germline assignment: CDR1 SEHNR and CDR2 FQNEAQ (reference sequence). Deletions cut 5 bases from V and 8 bases from J, with 19 bases between. This CDR3 is 15 amino acids long. CDR3 sequence (DNA): TGTGCCAGCAGCCCCCGGTCGCTAGCTATCTATGAGCAGTTCTTC. Translation: CASSPRSLAIYEQFF.

The J gene is TRBJ2-2, the V gene TRBV30; a weak D match, TRBD2 (6 bases). This CDR3 region has 14 residues. With 0 bases removed from V and 7 bases from J, the gap between germline ends came to 12 bases. The V gene's germline CDR1 is GTSNPN and CDR2 SVGIG (reference sequence). The CDR3 nucleotides are TGTGCCTGGAGTGTTACGGGGGAAGTCGGGGAGCTGTTTTTT. Protein sequence: CAWSVTGEVGELFF.

This clone has ten or more counts. This chain links TRBV30 with TRBJ1-5; D call uncertain. The V end was cut by 1 base, the J end by 0 bases, with 7 bases between. This CDR3 contains 14 residues. The germline V gene encodes CDR1 GTSNPN and CDR2 SVGIG (reference sequence). CDR3 in DNA: TGTGCCTGGAGTGCTGGGTATAGCAATCAGCCCCAGCATTTT. It yields the protein CAWSAGYSNQPQHF.

This clone was seen repeatedly, ten times or more. A read error may account for a junction end that differs from germline. The same CDR3 also results from other DNA sequences found in this sample. The rearrangement links TRBV9 to TRBJ1-4; 9 bases are a match to TRBD1. Per germline, CDR1 SGDLS and CDR2 YYNGEE. CDR3 size: 17 residues. CDR3 in amino acids: CASSPGQGRVTNEKLFF. The CDR3 nucleotides read TGTGCCAGCAGCCCAGGACAGGGGAGGGTAACTAATGAAAAACTGTTTTTC.

The sample holds many counts of this clone. The chain has TRBV4-1 and TRBJ2-1; 15 bases align to TRBD2. The V gene end was trimmed by 4 bases and the J gene end by 8 bases; junction bases not matched to a gene: 3. CDR3 length: 15 amino acids. The germline gives CDR1 MGHRA, CDR2 YSYEKL. The chain's CDR3 is CASSLGLAGGYEQFF. CDR3 sequence (DNA): TGCGCCAGCAGCCTTGGACTAGCGGGAGGGTATGAGCAGTTCTTC.

This clone has at least ten counts. The rearrangement joins TRBV2 to TRBJ1-5, with 8 bases aligning to TRBD1. The CDR3 has 14 residues. V lost 1 base to trimming and J lost 5 bases; unmatched junction nucleotides: 1. Germline V gives CDR1 SNHLY, CDR2 FYNNEI. CDR3 coding DNA: TGTGCCAGCAGTGAAGGGGGACAGGATCAGCCCCAGCATTTT. Encoded protein: CASSEGGQDQPQHF.

This clone was seen ten or more times. CDR3 loop: CASSYSAGGADTQYF. The CDR3 DNA sequence: TGTGCCAGCAGTTACTCGGCGGGAGGGGCAGATACGCAGTATTTT. The chain is built from TRBV6-6 and TRBJ2-3; 9 bases match TRBD2. This CDR3 is built from 15 residues. J was trimmed by 4 bases and V by 0 bases; bases with no gene match: 2. CDR1 is MNHNY, CDR2 SVGAGI, per germline (reference sequence).

The rearrangement joins TRBV6-1 to TRBJ1-6; D unresolved. Germline V lookup: CDR1 MNHNS, CDR2 SASEGT. Trimming removed 4 bases from V and 0 bases from J, with 10 bases in between. This CDR3 has 16 amino acids. In nucleotides, the CDR3 is TGTGCCAGCAGTGGCCCGTCGGGCTCCTATAATTCACCCCTCCACTTT. Translation: CASSGPSGSYNSPLHF.

This clone was found many times. Other nucleotide sequences in the sample specify the same CDR3. The chain recombines TRBV6-1 with TRBJ2-5, with 8 nucleotides matching TRBD1. Trimming at V came to 5 bases and at J to 3 bases, leaving 2 bases not matched to a gene. This CDR3 spans 13 amino acids. Germline V CDR1 and CDR2: MNHNS, SASEGT. Written as DNA, the CDR3 is TGTGCCAGCAGTTGGACAGGGAAAGAGACCCAGTACTTC. Translating gives CASSWTGKETQYF.

The chain joins TRBV10-3 to TRBJ2-7; D is uncertain. With 7 bases removed from V and 0 bases from J, the gap between germline ends came to 10 bases. The CDR3 contains 13 residues. Germline V gene sequence: CDR1 ENHRY, CDR2 SYGVKD. The CDR3 protein is CAIMGQSSYEQYF. The CDR3 DNA reads as TGTGCCATCATGGGCCAAAGCTCCTACGAGCAGTACTTC.

The chain carries TRBV5-1 and TRBJ2-2, with 12 bases that match TRBD2. Per germline, CDR1 SGHRS and CDR2 YFSETQ. This CDR3 has 15 amino acids. V dropped 5 bases and J dropped 6; count of bases not matched to a gene: 5. The CDR3 protein is CASRGLAGSPGELFF. Here the CDR3 DNA reads TGCGCCAGCAGGGGACTAGCGGGCAGTCCCGGGGAGCTGTTTTTT. Together with reference TRBV5-1 and TRBJ2-2, the CDR3 gives the full variable domain: KAGVTQTPRYLIKTRGQQVTLSCSPISGHRSVSWYQQTPGQGLQFLFEYFSETQRNKGNFPGRFSGRQFSNSRSEMNVSTLELGDSALYLCASRGLAGSPGELFFGEGSRLTVL.

This clone appeared a few times. A much larger clone lies one base from this, so it may be a read error. This CDR3 is also generated by other DNA sequences in the sample. The rearrangement uses TRBV28 and TRBJ1-4; the D gene is possibly TRBD1 (6 bases). Trimming left V 5 bases short and J 2 bases short, with 12 bases between. Germline values: CDR1 MDHEN, CDR2 SYDVKM. The length of the CDR3 is 15 residues. The CDR3 loop is CASSPWRGTNEKLFF. The DNA of the CDR3 is TGTGCCAGCAGTCCATGGAGGGGGACTAATGAAAAACTGTTTTTT.

This clone was detected only a few times. The J gene is TRBJ1-1, the V gene TRBV18, with D possibly matching TRBD1 (6 bases). Trimming removed 9 bases at V and 4 bases at J, with 15 bases between. CDR3 length: 13 residues. From germline, CDR1 is KGHSH and CDR2 LQKENI. The DNA of the CDR3 is TGTGCCAGTCGAGGGGGGCTGGTCACTGAAGCTTTCTTT. Its protein product is CASRGGLVTEAFF.

Turning to this clone: This may come from a read error, since a much larger clone is one base off. The V and J genes are TRBV4-2 and TRBJ1-1; D may be TRBD1 (6 bases). From germline, CDR1 is LGHNA and CDR2 YNFKEQ. CDR3 length equals 15 residues. V shed 1 base and J shed 4 bases, with 13 bases lying between them. The CDR3 is CASSQVERGSTEAFF. In DNA form, the CDR3 reads TGTGCCAGCAGCCAAGTGGAAAGGGGGAGCACTGAAGCTTTCTTT.

This clone occurred many times. Within the sample, other DNA sequences also encode this same CDR3. The rearrangement uses TRBV18 and TRBJ1-2; 8 nucleotides agree with TRBD1. Trimming at V came to 4 bases and at J to 8 bases, leaving 6 bases not matched to a gene. Germline V lookup: CDR1 KGHSH, CDR2 LQKENI. This CDR3 contains 13 residues. The CDR3 region is CASSLGTGRGYTF. The DNA for the CDR3 is TGTGCCAGCTCACTCGGGACAGGACGGGGCTACACCTTC.

This clone was recorded many times. The rearrangement joins TRBV5-1 to TRBJ1-2; no definite D call. Germline V gene lookup returns CDR1 SGHRS and CDR2 YFSETQ. V lost 0 bases, J lost 8 bases, and 17 bases lay in between. The CDR3 length is 15 residues. CDR3 sequence: CASSLAVATRRGYTF. CDR3 sequence (DNA): TGCGCCAGCAGCTTGGCCGTGGCAACAAGGAGAGGCTACACCTTC.

Ten or more counts support this clone. The chain carries TRBV12-3 or TRBV12-4 and TRBJ2-5, with TRBD2 matching over 10 bases. This CDR3 is built from 13 residues. With 6 bases clipped from V and 5 bases from J, the junction kept 3 bases outside the gene matches. In DNA, the CDR3 is TGTGCCAGCAGGTCTAGCGGGAGTGAGACCCAGTACTTC. Translated: CASRSSGSETQYF.